This is a list of T cell receptor beta chains from one sample in a study of T-cell memory formation after mild COVID-19. TCRdb re-analysed the 5' RACE reads in MiXCR, keeping a single row per CDR3 protein. The data show about 500,000 distinct CDR3 sequences, just over 20% seen once. The source material was PBMCs or a T cell subset sorted from them (not recorded which). The receptors originated from an adult woman who had mild COVID-19 (a few samples of this study predate the infection). Cell type and time point are not known. The CDR3 runs from the conserved cysteine through the conserved F or W. The D gene is left open where the match is weak. Expanded clones get a size class; other rows say once, few or many, or leave the size out.

size,J,D,V,DNA,CDR3
NA,TRBJ2-3,TRBD2,TRBV6-6,TGTGCCAGCAGTTACTCCGTTAGTGGACTAGCGGGAGGGCCCTCGTATGGAGATACGCAGTATTTT,CASSYSVSGLAGGPSYGDTQYF
NA,TRBJ1-5,TRBD1,TRBV7-8,TGTGCCAGCAGCGCGTCGACAGGGGGCAATCAGCCCCAGCATTTT,CASSASTGGNQPQHF
few,TRBJ1-3,NA,TRBV7-9,TGTGCCAGCAGCCCAGGGACTGGAAACACCATATATTTT,CASSPGTGNTIYF
many,TRBJ2-1,NA,TRBV12-3/TRBV12-4,TGTGCCAGCAGAGGGGGAGGGAATGAGCAGTTCTTC,CASRGGGNEQFF
NA,TRBJ2-7,TRBD2,TRBV6-2/TRBV6-3,TGTGCCAGCAGTTACTCGAGACTAGCGGGGGACTACGAGCAGTACTTC,CASSYSRLAGDYEQYF
many,TRBJ2-2,NA,TRBV12-3/TRBV12-4,TGTGCCAGCAGCTTCGAGGGGGTCGGGGAGCTGTTTTTT,CASSFEGVGELFF
NA,TRBJ1-3,TRBD1,TRBV7-6,TGTGCCAGCAGCTCCTCCGGGACAGGGGAGAGAAACACCATATATTTT,CASSSSGTGERNTIYF
few,TRBJ2-7,TRBD2,TRBV12-3/TRBV12-4,TGTGCCAGCAGTCCTGGACTCATAGCGGGGGGGCCCTTTCCCTACGAGCAGTACTTC,CASSPGLIAGGPFPYEQYF
few,TRBJ2-1,TRBD2,TRBV12-3/TRBV12-4,TGTGCCAGCAGTTTAGCGGGGACTAGCGATAACAATGAGCAGTTCTTC,CASSLAGTSDNNEQFF
NA,TRBJ2-3,TRBD2,TRBV7-2,TGTGCCAGCAGCCCGAGGCGGAGCGGGGGGGCAGATACGCAGTATTTT,CASSPRRSGGADTQYF
NA,TRBJ2-7,NA,TRBV5-4,TGTGCCAGCAGCGCCCTCCGGCTCGACATGGCCTACGAGCAGTACTTC,CASSALRLDMAYEQYF
NA,TRBJ2-1,NA,TRBV7-9,TGTGCCAGCAGCCCTAAGCGCCGAATATCCTACAATGAGCAGTTCTTC,CASSPKRRISYNEQFF
NA,TRBJ2-2,TRBD2,TRBV18,TGTGCCAGCTCAGAACTAGCGGCGAACACCGGGGAGCTGTTTTTT,CASSELAANTGELFF
NA,TRBJ2-3,TRBD1,TRBV28,TGTGCCAGCAGTTCTAATGGACAGGGAAGCACAGATACGCAGTATTTT,CASSSNGQGSTDTQYF
NA,TRBJ1-2,TRBD1,TRBV19,TGTGCCAGTAGCCTCCGGGACAGGGCCAGTGGCTACACCTTC,CASSLRDRASGYTF
few,TRBJ1-5,NA,TRBV20-1,TGCAGTGCTAGCCCTCTCCGGGATAGCAATCAGCCCCAGCATTTT,CSASPLRDSNQPQHF
NA,TRBJ1-1,TRBD1,TRBV9,TGTGCCAGCAGCGCTGACAGGGAGGGGAGGGTTCCGTCGGAAGCTTTCTTT,CASSADREGRVPSEAFF
NA,TRBJ1-4,NA,TRBV21-1,TGTGCCAGCAGCGCACAGGGCCTTAGGGAAAAACTGTTTTTT,CASSAQGLREKLFF
NA,TRBJ2-4,NA,TRBV7-9,TGTGCCAGCAGCCCATCTTTCGGAGCCAAAAACATTCAGTACTTC,CASSPSFGAKNIQYF
NA,TRBJ2-1,TRBD2,TRBV12-3/TRBV12-4,TGTGCCAGCAGTTTGGATTCGCGGGGGGTATCTGAGCAGTTCTTC,CASSLDSRGVSEQFF
few,TRBJ2-1,TRBD2,TRBV11-2,TGTGCCAGCCGGGCCGGGACTAGCATCGATGAGCAGTTCTTC,CASRAGTSIDEQFF
NA,TRBJ2-5,NA,TRBV11-2,TGTGCCAGCAGCCCTTACCCAGGGTCAAGAGAGACCCAGTACTTC,CASSPYPGSRETQYF
few,TRBJ2-5,NA,TRBV24-1,TGTGCCACCAGTCTCCGCGGGGCAGACAAAGAGACCCAGTACTTC,CATSLRGADKETQYF
NA,TRBJ2-2,TRBD1,TRBV7-9,TGTGCCAGCACCTCAGGGGGCGCCCCCGGGGAGCTGTTTTTT,CASTSGGAPGELFF
many,TRBJ2-1,TRBD2,TRBV2,TGTGCCAGCAGTGTTACTAGCGGGAGCGATGAGCAGTTCTTC,CASSVTSGSDEQFF
few,TRBJ2-3,TRBD2,TRBV7-2,TGTGCCAGCACCCACCCGGGACTAGCGGGACCCGCTAGTACAGATACGCAGTATTTT,CASTHPGLAGPASTDTQYF
many,TRBJ1-5,TRBD1,TRBV27,TGTGCCAGCAGGAGACAGGGTAGGGGTCAGCCCCAGCATTTT,CASRRQGRGQPQHF
NA,TRBJ1-2,TRBD1,TRBV7-3,TGTGCCAGCAGCTCGTGGGGGACAGACAACTATGGCTACACCTTC,CASSSWGTDNYGYTF
few,TRBJ1-5,NA,TRBV6-1,TGTGCCAGCAGTGAAGCCAGCTACCATAGCAATCAGCCCCAGCATTTT,CASSEASYHSNQPQHF
NA,TRBJ2-5,TRBD2,TRBV7-9,TGTGCCAGCAGGCGGGCGGGAGGGCCCGGAAAAGAGACCCAGTACTTC,CASRRAGGPGKETQYF
NA,TRBJ2-7,NA,TRBV6-2/TRBV6-3,TGTGCCAGCAGCTACCCTACCTACGAGCAGTACTTC,CASSYPTYEQYF
few,TRBJ2-1,TRBD2,TRBV6-1,TGTGCCAGCAGTGAAAAAGGACTAGCGGGGGTCAATGAGCAGTTCTTC,CASSEKGLAGVNEQFF
NA,TRBJ2-7,NA,TRBV27,TGTGCCAGCAGTTTAACCGCCCCGACCTACGAGCAGTACTTC,CASSLTAPTYEQYF
few,TRBJ2-3,TRBD2,TRBV5-1,TGCGCCAGCAGCTTAAATCGGGGGGGCTCCACAGATACGCAGTATTTT,CASSLNRGGSTDTQYF
few,TRBJ2-5,TRBD2,TRBV3-1,TGTGCCAGCAGCCAACGGCTAGCGGGACCTGAGACCCAGTACTTC,CASSQRLAGPETQYF
NA,TRBJ2-2,NA,TRBV7-2,TGTGCCAGCAGCTTAGCCTGGGGTGGCACCGGGGAGCTGTTTTTT,CASSLAWGGTGELFF
NA,TRBJ1-2,TRBD1,TRBV4-3,TGCGCCAGCAGCCAAGATCTTAGCGACAGGGGAGGCGGCTACACCTTC,CASSQDLSDRGGGYTF
few,TRBJ1-1,NA,TRBV6-6,TGTGCCAGCAGTTACACTTTGGGGGCTGAAGCTTTCTTT,CASSYTLGAEAFF
NA,TRBJ2-3,TRBD1,TRBV5-5,TGTGCCAGCAGCTGGGGACAGGGGATTGGAGATACGCAGTATTTT,CASSWGQGIGDTQYF
few,TRBJ2-3,NA,TRBV10-3,TGTGCCTCACGAGGCACCGGGACCCTAAGCACAGATACGCAGTATTTT,CASRGTGTLSTDTQYF
NA,TRBJ2-5,NA,TRBV3-1,TGTGCCAGCAGCCACTACGGGCTCCAGACCCAGTACTTC,CASSHYGLQTQYF
NA,TRBJ2-2,NA,TRBV5-6,TGTGCCAGCAGCTTGATGGATATGGGTCAAGCCATTAACACCGGGGAGCTGTTTTTT,CASSLMDMGQAINTGELFF
NA,TRBJ1-3,TRBD1,TRBV29-1,TGCAGCGCATTGGGACAGGGAGGAAACACCATATATTTT,CSALGQGGNTIYF
NA,TRBJ2-7,TRBD1,TRBV3-1,TGTGCCAGCAGCCAAGTGGGGACAGGGGTCCTCTACGAGCAGTACTTC,CASSQVGTGVLYEQYF
few,TRBJ2-1,TRBD2,TRBV27,TGTGCCAGCACCCTTACTGCTCCACCAGCGGGAGCCTACAATGAGCAGTTCTTC,CASTLTAPPAGAYNEQFF
NA,TRBJ1-1,TRBD1,TRBV5-6,TGTGCCAGCAGCCGTAACAGGGGGTTTACTGAAGCTTTCTTT,CASSRNRGFTEAFF
NA,TRBJ2-5,NA,TRBV19,TGTGCCAGTAGTATGACCGGGACGAGCCAAGAGACCCAGTACTTC,CASSMTGTSQETQYF
NA,TRBJ2-1,NA,TRBV29-1,TGCAGCGTTGGGGGTATGAGGCTTAACAATGAGCAGTTCTTC,CSVGGMRLNNEQFF